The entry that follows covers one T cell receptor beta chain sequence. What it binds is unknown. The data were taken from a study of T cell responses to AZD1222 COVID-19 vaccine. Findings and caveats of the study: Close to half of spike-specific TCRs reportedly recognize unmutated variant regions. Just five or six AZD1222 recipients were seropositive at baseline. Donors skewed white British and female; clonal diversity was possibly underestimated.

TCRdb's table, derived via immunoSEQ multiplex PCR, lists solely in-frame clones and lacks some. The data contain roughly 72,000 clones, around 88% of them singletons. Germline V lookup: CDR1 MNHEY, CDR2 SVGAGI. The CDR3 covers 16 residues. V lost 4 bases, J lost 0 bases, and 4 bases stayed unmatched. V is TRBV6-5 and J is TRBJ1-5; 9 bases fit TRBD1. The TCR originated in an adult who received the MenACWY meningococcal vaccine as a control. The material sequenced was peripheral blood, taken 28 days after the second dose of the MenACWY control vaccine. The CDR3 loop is CASSFGQGTSNQPQHF. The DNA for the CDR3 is TGTGCCAGCAGTTTCGGACAGGGGACTAGCAATCAGCCCCAGCATTTT.